This T cell receptor (beta chain) was profiled in a study of beta chain features in type 1 diabetes. The whole isolated RNA underwent reverse transcription, so sequencing captured expressed TCRB transcripts. The average read count of naive, central memory and regulatory T cell samples was approximately 3.5 million. Repertoires were generated with immunoSEQ multiplex PCR, while TCRdb's copy carries only in-frame clones and drops some. The table lists 200,000 to 250,000 clones, about 70% of them singletons, with about 0.05% in the top ten. Study-level points and caveats: Patients' naive, central memory and Treg TCRB repertoires seemed closer to one another than those of healthy donors.

Turning to this clone: Its antigen is unidentified.

Via CD45RO/CCR7/CD25/CD127/CD95/CD27, cells of the CD4+ naive, central memory, regulatory and stem cell-like memory subsets were sorted. The trim removed 4 bases at V and 7 bases at J, leaving 7 bases unmatched. The CDR3 is 15 residues long. CDR1 is SGHTA and CDR2 is FQGNSA in the germline V gene. The sequencing input was naive CD4+ T cells from blood. This TCR was sampled from a man aged 25 to 40 in good health. This chain uses TRBV7-2 with TRBJ1-5; 10 bases are shared with TRBD1. CDR3 loop: CASSWRQGAGQPQHF. The DNA of the CDR3 is TGTGCCAGCAGCTGGAGACAGGGGGCGGGACAGCCCCAGCATTTT.